This TCR beta chain was sequenced for a study of multiple sclerosis patients with progressive multifocal leukoencephalopathy. The data were produced by immunoSEQ multiplex PCR, yet TCRdb's version contains in-frame clones alone and is incomplete. The table shows fewer than 40,000 clones, with about 91% occurring only once. V was trimmed by 8 bases and J by 7 bases, leaving 10 bases between them. Germline V gene lookup returns CDR1 SGHNT and CDR2 YYREEE (reference sequence). The CDR3 totals 11 residues. Time point here: time of PML onset. The chain carries TRBV5-4 and TRBJ1-5; D remains unclear. The receptor comes from a woman in her forties with progressive multifocal leukoencephalopathy. The specimen comprised PBMCs, sampled from a patient treated with natalizumab. Written as DNA, the CDR3 is TGTGCCAGGAACTGGGTACAGCCCCAGCATTTT. This gives the protein CARNWVQPQHF.